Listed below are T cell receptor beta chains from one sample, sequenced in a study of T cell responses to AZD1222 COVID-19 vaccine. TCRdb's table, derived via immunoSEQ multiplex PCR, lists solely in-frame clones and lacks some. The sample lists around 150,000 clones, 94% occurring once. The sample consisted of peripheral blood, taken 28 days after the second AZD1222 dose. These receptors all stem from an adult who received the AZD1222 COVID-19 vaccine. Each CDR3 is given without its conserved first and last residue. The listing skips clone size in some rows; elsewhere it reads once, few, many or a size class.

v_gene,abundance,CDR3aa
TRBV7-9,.,ASSSKWTSGSYEQY
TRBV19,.,ATQTGKNAR
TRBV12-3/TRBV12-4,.,ASSWVPYNEQF
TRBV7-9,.,ASSLGGSNEQF
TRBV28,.,ASSLDGRVYEQY
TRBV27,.,ASSSQGGGNQPQH
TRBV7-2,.,ASSSQGGQANYGYT
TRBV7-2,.,ASSLEVVAGQYTEAF
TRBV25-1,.,ASSDEPNSYEQY
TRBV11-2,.,ASSPQTSGFSYEQY
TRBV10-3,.,ASPDRGLIHNEQF
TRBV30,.,AWTLGQAGEQY
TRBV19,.,ASSIGYGYT
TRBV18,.,ASSPSSGSGELF
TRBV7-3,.,ASSFVAGGGNEQF
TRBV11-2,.,ASSRSGNSYNEQF
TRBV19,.,ASSILGYQPQH
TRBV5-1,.,ASRGSGISYNEQF
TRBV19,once,ASTPKDYWPDTQY
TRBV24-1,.,ATSDPDRASYGYT
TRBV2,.,ASSGDRDTEAF
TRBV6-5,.,ASRRQDTKPGELF
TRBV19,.,ATKIGLEAF
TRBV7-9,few,ASSPNGLTVNSPLH